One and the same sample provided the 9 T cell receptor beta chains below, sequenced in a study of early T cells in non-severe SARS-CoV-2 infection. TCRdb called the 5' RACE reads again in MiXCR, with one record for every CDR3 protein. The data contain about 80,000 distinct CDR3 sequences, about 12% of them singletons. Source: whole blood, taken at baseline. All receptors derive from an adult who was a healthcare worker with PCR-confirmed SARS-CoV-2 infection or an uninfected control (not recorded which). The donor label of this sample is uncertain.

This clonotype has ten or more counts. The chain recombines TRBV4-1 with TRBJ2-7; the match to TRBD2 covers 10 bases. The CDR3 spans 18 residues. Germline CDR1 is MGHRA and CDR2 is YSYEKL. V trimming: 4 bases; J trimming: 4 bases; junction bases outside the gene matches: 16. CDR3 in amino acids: CASSPPGLATLSKYEQYF. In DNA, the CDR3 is TGCGCCAGCAGCCCCCCGGGACTAGCGACCCTCAGCAAGTACGAGCAGTACTTC.

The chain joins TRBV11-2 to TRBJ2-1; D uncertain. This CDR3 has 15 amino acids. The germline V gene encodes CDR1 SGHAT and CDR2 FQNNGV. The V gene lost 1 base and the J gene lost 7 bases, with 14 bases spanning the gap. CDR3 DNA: TGTGCCAGCAGCTTAGTTACGGGCGGAAGGAATGAGCAGTTCTTC. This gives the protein CASSLVTGGRNEQFF. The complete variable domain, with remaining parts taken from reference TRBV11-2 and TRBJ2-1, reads EAGVAQSPRYKIIEKRQSVAFWCNPISGHATLYWYQQILGQGPKLLIQFQNNGVVDDSQLPKDRFSAERLKGVDSTLKIQPAKLEDSAVYLCASSLVTGGRNEQFFGPGTRLTVL.

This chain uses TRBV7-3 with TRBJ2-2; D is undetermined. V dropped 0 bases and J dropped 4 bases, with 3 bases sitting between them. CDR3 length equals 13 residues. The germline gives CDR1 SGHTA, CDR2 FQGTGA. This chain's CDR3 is CASSLTVTGELFF. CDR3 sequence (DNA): TGTGCCAGCAGCTTAACGGTCACCGGGGAGCTGTTTTTT. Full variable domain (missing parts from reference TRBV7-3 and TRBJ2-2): GAGVSQTPSNKVTEKGKYVELRCDPISGHTALYWYRQSLGQGPEFLIYFQGTGAADDSGLPNDRFFAVRPEGSVSTLKIQRTERGDSAVYLCASSLTVTGELFFGEGSRLTVL.

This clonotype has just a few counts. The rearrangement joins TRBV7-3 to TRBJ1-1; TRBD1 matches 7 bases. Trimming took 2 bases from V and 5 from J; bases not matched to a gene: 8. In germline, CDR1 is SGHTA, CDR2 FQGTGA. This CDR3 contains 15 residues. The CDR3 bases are TGTGCCAGCAGCTTATCCGGGACAGTTTTGACTGAAGCTTTCTTT. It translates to CASSLSGTVLTEAFF.

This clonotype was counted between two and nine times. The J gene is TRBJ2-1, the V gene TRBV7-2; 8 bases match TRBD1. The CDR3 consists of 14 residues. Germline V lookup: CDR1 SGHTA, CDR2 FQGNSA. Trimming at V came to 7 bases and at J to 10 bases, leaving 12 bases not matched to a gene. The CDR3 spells CASKSGQGWEEQFF. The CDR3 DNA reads TGTGCCAGCAAAAGCGGACAGGGATGGGAAGAGCAGTTCTTC.

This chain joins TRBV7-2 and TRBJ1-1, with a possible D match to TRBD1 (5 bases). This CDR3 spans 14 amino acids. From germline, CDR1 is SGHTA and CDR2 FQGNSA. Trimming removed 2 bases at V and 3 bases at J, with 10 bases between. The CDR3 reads CASSLSRVDTEAFF. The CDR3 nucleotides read TGTGCCAGCAGCTTATCCAGGGTGGACACTGAAGCTTTCTTT.

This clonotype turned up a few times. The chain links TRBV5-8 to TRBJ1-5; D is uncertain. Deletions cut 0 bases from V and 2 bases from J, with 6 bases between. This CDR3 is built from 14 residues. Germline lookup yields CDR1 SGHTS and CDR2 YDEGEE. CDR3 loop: CASSLAAGNQPQHF. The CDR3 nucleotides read TGTGCCAGCAGCTTGGCGGCTGGCAATCAGCCCCAGCATTTT.

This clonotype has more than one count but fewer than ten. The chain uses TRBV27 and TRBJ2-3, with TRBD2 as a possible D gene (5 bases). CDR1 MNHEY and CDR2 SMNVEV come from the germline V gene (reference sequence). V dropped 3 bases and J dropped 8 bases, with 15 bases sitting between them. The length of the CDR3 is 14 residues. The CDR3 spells CASSFRLSGRTQYF. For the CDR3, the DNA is TGTGCCAGCAGTTTCAGGCTCAGCGGTCGTACGCAGTATTTT.

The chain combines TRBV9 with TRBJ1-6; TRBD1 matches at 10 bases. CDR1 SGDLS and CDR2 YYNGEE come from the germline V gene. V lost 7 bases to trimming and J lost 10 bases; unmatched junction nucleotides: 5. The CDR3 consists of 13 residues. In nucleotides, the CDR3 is TGTGCCAGCGGGAGGACAGGGGGGTCACCCCTCCACTTT. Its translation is CASGRTGGSPLHF.